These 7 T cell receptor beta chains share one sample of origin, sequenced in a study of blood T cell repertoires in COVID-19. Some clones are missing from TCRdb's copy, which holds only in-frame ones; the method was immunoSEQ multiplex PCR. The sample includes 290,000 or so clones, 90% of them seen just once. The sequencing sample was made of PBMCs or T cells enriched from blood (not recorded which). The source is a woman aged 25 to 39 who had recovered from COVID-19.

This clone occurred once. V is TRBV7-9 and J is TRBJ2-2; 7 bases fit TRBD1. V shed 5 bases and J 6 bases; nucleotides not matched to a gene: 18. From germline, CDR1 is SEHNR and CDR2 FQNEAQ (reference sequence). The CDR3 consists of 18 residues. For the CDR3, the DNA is TGTGCCAGCAGCACACCTTGGTCTCAGGGGGAAAAAGCCGGGGAGCTGTTTTTT. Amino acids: CASSTPWSQGEKAGELFF.

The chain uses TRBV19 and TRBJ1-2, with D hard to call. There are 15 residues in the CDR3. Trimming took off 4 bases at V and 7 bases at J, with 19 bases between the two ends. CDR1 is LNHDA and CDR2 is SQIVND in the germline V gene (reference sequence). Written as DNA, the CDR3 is TGTGCCAGTAGTAGAGGGCCGGGCCCGGGATTTGGCTACACCTTC. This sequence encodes CASSRGPGPGFGYTF.

CDR3 sequence (DNA): TGCGCCAGCAGCCAAGACTCTCGGACTAGCGGGGGCACAGATACGCAGTATTTT. Amino acid sequence: CASSQDSRTSGGTDTQYF. This chain links TRBV4-3 with TRBJ2-3; TRBD2 agrees at 12 bases. There are 18 residues in the CDR3. V lost 0 bases, J lost 1 base, and 5 bases stayed unmatched. Germline V gives CDR1 LGHNA, CDR2 YSLEER.

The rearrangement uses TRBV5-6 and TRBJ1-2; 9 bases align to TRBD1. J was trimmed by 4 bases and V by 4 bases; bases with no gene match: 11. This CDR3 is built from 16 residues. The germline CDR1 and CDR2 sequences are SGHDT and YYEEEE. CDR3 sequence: CASSKTGTGFAYGYTF. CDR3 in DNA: TGTGCCAGCAGCAAAACCGGGACAGGGTTTGCCTATGGCTACACCTTC.

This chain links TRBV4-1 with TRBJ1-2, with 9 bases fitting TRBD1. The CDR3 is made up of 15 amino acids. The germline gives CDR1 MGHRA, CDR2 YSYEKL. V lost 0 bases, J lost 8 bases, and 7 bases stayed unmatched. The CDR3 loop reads CASSQDTGGAGGYTF. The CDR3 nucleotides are TGCGCCAGCAGCCAAGACACAGGGGGCGCGGGGGGCTACACCTTC.

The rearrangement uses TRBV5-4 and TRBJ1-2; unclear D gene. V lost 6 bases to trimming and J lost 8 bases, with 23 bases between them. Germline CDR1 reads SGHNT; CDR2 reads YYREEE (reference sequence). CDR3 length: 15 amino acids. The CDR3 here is CASTTGFPSSGGYTF. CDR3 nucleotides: TGTGCCAGCACTACGGGCTTTCCCTCGTCGGGGGGCTACACCTTC. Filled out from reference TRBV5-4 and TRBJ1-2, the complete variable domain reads ETGVTQSPTHLIKTRGQQVTLRCSSQSGHNTVSWYQQALGQGPQFIFQYYREEENGRGNFPPRFSGLQFPNYSSELNVNALELDDSALYLCASTTGFPSSGGYTFGSGTRLTVV.

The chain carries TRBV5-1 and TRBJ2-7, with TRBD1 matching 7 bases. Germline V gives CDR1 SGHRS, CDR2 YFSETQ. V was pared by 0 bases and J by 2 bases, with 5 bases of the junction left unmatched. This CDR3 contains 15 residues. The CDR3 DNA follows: TGCGCCAGCAGCTTGGGGACAGGACAGGCCTACGAGCAGTACTTC. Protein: CASSLGTGQAYEQYF.